The 30 T cell receptor beta chains below all came from one sample that was sequenced in a study of graft-versus-host responses after intestinal transplantation. Processed graft tissue released its intraepithelial and lamina propria lymphocytes. TCRdb's table, derived via immunoSEQ multiplex PCR, lists solely in-frame clones and lacks some. This repertoire shows 25,000 to 35,000 clones, about four fifths found once; its top ten account for 3%. The source was ileum tissue, collected 98 days after intestinal transplantation. These receptors came from a human patient who received an intestinal transplant, so some T cells may come from the graft donor.

The chain uses TRBV20-1 and TRBJ1-1; no definite D call. V was pared by 7 bases and J by 3 bases, with 9 bases between. CDR1 is DFQATT, CDR2 SNEGSKA, per germline (reference sequence). The CDR3 sequence is 11 residues long. CDR3 loop: CSVLRDTEAFF. The DNA of the CDR3 is TGCAGTGTCCTAAGGGACACTGAAGCTTTCTTT.

This clone showed up just a few times. The rearrangement links TRBV9 to TRBJ1-3; D gene ambiguous. Trimming took off 3 bases at V and 0 bases at J, with 4 bases between the two ends. The CDR3 has 13 residues. Looked up from germline, CDR1 is SGDLS and CDR2 is YYNGEE. CDR3 in amino acids: CASSDTSGNTIYF. The CDR3, as DNA: TGTGCCAGCAGCGACACCTCTGGAAACACCATATATTTT.

V usage is TRBV10-3 and J usage is TRBJ1-6; TRBD1 matches 8 bases. The CDR3 sequence is 17 residues long. The germline CDR1 and CDR2 sequences are ENHRY and SYGVKD. Trimming at V came to 8 bases and at J to 9 bases, leaving 18 bases not matched to a gene. The chain's CDR3 is CAIGVSQGAVGLSPLHF. Written as DNA, the CDR3 is TGTGCCATCGGAGTCTCCCAGGGGGCGGTTGGTCTTTCACCCCTCCACTTT.

The chain links TRBV9 to TRBJ2-3; TRBD2 might be the D (5 bases). The V end lost 4 bases, the J end lost 0 bases, and 15 bases lay between the germline ends. Germline CDR1 SGDLS, CDR2 YYNGEE. This CDR3 contains 16 residues. CDR3 sequence reads: CASSSPDGISTDTQYF. CDR3 nucleotides: TGTGCCAGCAGCTCCCCGGACGGGATCAGCACAGATACGCAGTATTTT.

This chain connects TRBV27 to TRBJ1-1; D is uncertain. V dropped 6 bases and J dropped 1 base, with 9 bases sitting between them. The CDR3 length is 13 residues. The germline V gene encodes CDR1 MNHEY and CDR2 SMNVEV (reference sequence). The CDR3 sequence: CASSHPGNTEAFF. The CDR3 DNA reads as TGTGCCAGCAGCCACCCAGGGAACACTGAAGCTTTCTTT.

V and J are TRBV9 and TRBJ1-3; D is possibly TRBD1 (5 bases). With 2 bases removed from V and 0 bases from J, the gap between germline ends came to 6 bases. The CDR3 loop spans 14 amino acids. From germline, CDR1 is SGDLS and CDR2 YYNGEE. Here the CDR3 DNA reads TGTGCCAGCAGCGTGGGGGACTCTGGAAACACCATATATTTT. This codes for CASSVGDSGNTIYF.

The chain couples TRBV12-5 to TRBJ2-7, with TRBD1 as a possible D gene (6 bases). Germline V gene data show CDR1 as LGHNT and CDR2 as FRNRAP. V lost 7 bases and J lost 0, with 16 bases in between. This CDR3 has 15 residues. The CDR3 DNA sequence: TGTGCTAGTGCCCAGGAACAGGGTAGCTCCTACGAGCAGTACTTC. Translated: CASAQEQGSSYEQYF.

The chain recombines TRBV19 with TRBJ1-5, with D perhaps TRBD1 (5 bases). CDR3 length: 14 residues. Trimming cost V 6 bases and J 2 bases, with 11 bases left between them. Per germline, CDR1 LNHDA and CDR2 SQIVND (reference sequence). For the CDR3, the DNA is TGTGCCAGTAGAACCGGGACCGGCAATCAGCCCCAGCATTTT. Its protein product is CASRTGTGNQPQHF. The complete variable domain, with remaining parts taken from reference TRBV19 and TRBJ1-5, reads DGGITQSPKYLFRKEGQNVTLSCEQNLNHDAMYWYRQDPGQGLRLIYYSQIVNDFQKGDIAEGYSVSREKKESFPLTVTSAQKNPTAFYLCASRTGTGNQPQHFGDGTRLSIL.

The CDR3 nucleotides read TGCGCCAGCAGCCAAATGGCGGACTACAATGAGCAGTTCTTC. Translation gives CASSQMADYNEQFF. The chain joins TRBV4-1 to TRBJ2-1; D gene uncertain. This CDR3 contains 14 residues. The ends were cut back, 2 bases at V and 3 bases at J, with 8 bases in the middle. CDR1 and CDR2 (germline): MGHRA, YSYEKL.

The chain joins TRBV5-1 to TRBJ1-1; D not resolved. The germline CDR1 and CDR2 sequences are SGHRS and YFSETQ. The CDR3 length is 17 residues. The ends were cut back, 2 bases at V and 2 bases at J, with 19 bases in the middle. The CDR3: CASSLGRLDGINTEAFF. As DNA, the CDR3 is TGCGCCAGCAGCTTAGGCCGACTGGACGGGATTAACACTGAAGCTTTCTTT.

The chain uses TRBV5-1 and TRBJ2-1, with D tentatively TRBD2 (6 bases). With 1 base removed from V and 0 bases from J, the gap between germline ends came to 11 bases. CDR3 length: 16 residues. Germline values: CDR1 SGHRS, CDR2 YFSETQ. CDR3: CASSLLAGSSYNEQFF. The DNA for the CDR3 is TGCGCCAGCAGCTTGTTAGCCGGGAGCTCCTACAATGAGCAGTTCTTC.

J is TRBJ2-7 and V is TRBV15; TRBD1 matches at 9 bases. The CDR3 is 14 residues long. V gave up 6 bases and J gave up 4 bases; unmatched junction bases: 7. Germline V lookup: CDR1 LNHNV, CDR2 YYDKDF (reference sequence). The CDR3 spells CATSITGTGYEQYF. The CDR3 nucleotides are TGTGCCACCAGTATAACCGGGACAGGGTACGAGCAGTACTTC. The complete variable domain, with remaining parts taken from reference TRBV15 and TRBJ2-7, reads DAMVIQNPRYQVTQFGKPVTLSCSQTLNHNVMYWYQQKSSQAPKLLFHYYDKDFNNEADTPDNFQSRRPNTSFCFLDIRSPGLGDTAMYLCATSITGTGYEQYFGPGTRLTVT.

V gene TRBV27 combines with J gene TRBJ2-7; 7 bases are shared with TRBD2. J was trimmed by 3 bases and V by 11 bases; bases with no gene match: 10. Germline assignment: CDR1 MNHEY and CDR2 SMNVEV (reference sequence). The CDR3 spans 13 residues. The CDR3 reads CALEYSGLYEQYF. CDR3 sequence (DNA): TGTGCCCTTGAATATAGCGGGCTCTACGAGCAGTACTTC.

This chain connects TRBV5-6 to TRBJ1-1; a weak D match, TRBD1 (6 bases). Germline CDR1 SGHDT, CDR2 YYEEEE. Trimming pared 8 bases from V and 1 base from J, leaving 12 bases between. The CDR3 extends over 13 amino acids. CDR3 bases: TGTGCCAGAAAACAGGGAGGGAACACTGAAGCTTTCTTT. Translation gives CARKQGGNTEAFF.

The CDR3 nucleotides read TGTGCCAGCCTTCAAGGGGGGGATCTGCCCCAGCATTTT. Residues: CASLQGGDLPQHF. The chain employs TRBV21-1 and TRBJ1-5. TRBV21-1 is shown as a pseudogene. CDR3 length: 13 residues.

The chain recombines TRBV9 with TRBJ2-7, with D maybe TRBD1 (5 bases). Trimming took 0 bases from V and 0 from J, leaving 7 bases between them. This CDR3 has 14 amino acids. Per the germline V gene, CDR1 is SGDLS and CDR2 is YYNGEE. This CDR3 is CASSVDDSSYEQYF. The CDR3 bases are TGTGCCAGCAGCGTAGACGACAGCTCCTACGAGCAGTACTTC.

The V and J genes are TRBV21-1 and TRBJ1-3; TRBD1 is taken as the D call from the table, unchecked against the DNA. TRBV21-1 is a recognized pseudogene. There are 16 residues in the CDR3. The CDR3: CASSNADRAAGNTIYF. The DNA of the CDR3 is TGTGCCAGCAGCAACGCGGACAGGGCGGCTGGAAACACCATATATTTT.

This chain joins TRBV7-9 and TRBJ1-1; maybe TRBD1 (5 bases). V gave up 5 bases and J gave up 4 bases, with 14 bases separating them. This CDR3 has 14 amino acids. The germline V gene has CDR1 SEHNR and CDR2 FQNEAQ (reference sequence). The CDR3 loop is CASSQGAGITEAFF. The DNA of the CDR3 is TGTGCCAGCAGCCAAGGGGCAGGGATCACTGAAGCTTTCTTT. Full variable domain (outside the CDR3, taken from reference TRBV7-9 and TRBJ1-1): DTGVSQNPRHKITKRGQNVTFRCDPISEHNRLYWYRQTLGQGPEFLTYFQNEAQLEKSRLLSDRFSAERPKGSFSTLEIQRTEQGDSAMYLCASSQGAGITEAFFGQGTRLTVV.

The gene calls are TRBV19 and TRBJ2-6; D may match TRBD1 or TRBD2 (5 bases each). In germline, CDR1 is LNHDA, CDR2 SQIVND (reference sequence). The CDR3 runs 17 residues. V was shortened by 5 bases and J by 2 bases, with 16 bases between the two germline ends. CDR3 region: CASSLNGAHPGANVLTF. As DNA, the CDR3 is TGTGCCAGTAGTTTAAACGGGGCCCATCCTGGGGCCAACGTCCTGACTTTC.

This chain connects TRBV7-9 to TRBJ1-1; D call uncertain. Germline V CDR1 and CDR2: SEHNR, FQNEAQ (reference sequence). This CDR3 has 13 residues. Trimming removed 5 bases at V and 2 bases at J, with 9 bases between. CDR3 region: CASSLSGNTEAFF. The CDR3 coding sequence is TGTGCCAGCAGCCTCTCAGGCAACACTGAAGCTTTCTTT.

This clone was found once. The chain recombines TRBV4-1 with TRBJ1-5; D is possibly TRBD1 (6 bases). This CDR3 spans 18 amino acids. V was trimmed by 1 base and J by 3 bases, leaving 19 bases between them. CDR1 is MGHRA, CDR2 YSYEKL, per germline. In nucleotides, the CDR3 is TGCGCCAGCAGCCAAGGTCTGTGGGGGCTTTTTCCCAATCAGCCCCAGCATTTT. Its protein is CASSQGLWGLFPNQPQHF.

The chain links TRBV12-5 to TRBJ1-1; 9 bases line up with TRBD1. J gave up 3 bases and V 6 bases, and 5 bases lay outside the gene matches. Germline V gives CDR1 LGHNT, CDR2 FRNRAP. CDR3 length equals 14 residues. DNA for the CDR3: TGTGCTAGTGGCCGAGGACAGGGGTACACTGAAGCTTTCTTT. Translation gives CASGRGQGYTEAFF. The variable domain in full, with the rest retrieved from reference TRBV12-5 and TRBJ1-1, is DARVTQTPRHKVTEMGQEVTMRCQPILGHNTVFWYRQTMMQGLELLAYFRNRAPLDDSGMPKDRFSAEMPDATLATLKIQPSEPRDSAVYFCASGRGQGYTEAFFGQGTRLTVV.

J is TRBJ1-2 and V is TRBV4-1; no reliable D call. This CDR3 has 15 amino acids. CDR1 and CDR2 from the germline V gene are MGHRA and YSYEKL. Trimming removed 0 bases at V and 7 bases at J, with 15 bases between. In nucleotides, the CDR3 is TGCGCCAGCAGCCAAGAGAGGATTTTACCCGTTGGCTACACCTTC. Amino acids: CASSQERILPVGYTF.

This chain uses TRBV6-1 with TRBJ2-2, with D perhaps matching TRBD1 (6 bases). Per germline, CDR1 MNHNS and CDR2 SASEGT. Trimming removed 6 bases from V and 7 bases from J, with 18 bases in between. This CDR3 is built from 15 residues. The chain's CDR3 is CASSLGTNLYGELFF. The CDR3 DNA follows: TGTGCCAGCAGCCTCGGGACAAACCTGTACGGGGAGCTGTTTTTT.

The chain recombines TRBV10-3 with TRBJ1-2; TRBD1 matches at 7 bases. CDR1 and CDR2 from the germline V gene are ENHRY and SYGVKD. This CDR3 has 14 amino acids. The ends lost 6 bases at V and 1 base at J; junction bases unmatched: 5. CDR3 bases: TGTGCCATCAGGCCAAGGGACAGTAACTATGGCTACACCTTC. It is translated as CAIRPRDSNYGYTF.

The CDR3 protein is CASSSRRGLLGGYTF. CDR3 DNA sequence: TGTGCCAGCAGTTCCCGGAGGGGGCTTTTAGGGGGCTACACCTTC. The V and J genes are TRBV28 and TRBJ1-2, with 7 bases fitting TRBD1. Germline V lookup: CDR1 MDHEN, CDR2 SYDVKM. The CDR3 spans 15 residues. Trimming at V came to 4 bases and at J to 8 bases, leaving 13 bases not matched to a gene.

The chain combines TRBV9 with TRBJ2-2; D gene uncertain. The germline gives CDR1 SGDLS, CDR2 YYNGEE. The CDR3 runs to 13 residues. With 0 bases removed from V and 3 bases from J, the gap between germline ends came to 3 bases. In DNA, the CDR3 is TGTGCCAGCAGCGTAGAACACACCGGGGAGCTGTTTTTT. Protein product: CASSVEHTGELFF.

This chain links TRBV5-1 with TRBJ1-1; D possibly corresponds to TRBD1 (5 bases). Germline loops: CDR1 SGHRS, CDR2 YFSETQ. V lost 7 bases and J 5 bases, leaving 15 bases between the germline ends. The CDR3 runs 13 residues. CDR3 in DNA: TGCGCCAGCGCCGAAGGCGGGGGGACTGAAGCTTTCTTT. Amino acid sequence: CASAEGGGTEAFF.

The J gene is TRBJ2-5, the V gene TRBV15; 7 bases line up with TRBD2. Germline V CDR1 and CDR2: LNHNV, YYDKDF (reference sequence). V was clipped by 3 bases and J by 5 bases; unmatched bases: 6. This CDR3 is 14 amino acids long. The CDR3 spells CATSSRTSVETQYF. Written as DNA, the CDR3 is TGTGCCACCAGCAGTAGAACTAGCGTGGAGACCCAGTACTTC.

The chain recombines TRBV27 with TRBJ1-1; 8 positions match TRBD1. With V trimmed by 5 bases and J by 0 bases, 8 bases remained unmatched. The CDR3 length is 16 residues. Germline values: CDR1 MNHEY, CDR2 SMNVEV (reference sequence). The CDR3 sequence is CASSSGQGIMNTEAFF. The CDR3 coding sequence is TGTGCCAGCAGTAGCGGACAGGGCATCATGAACACTGAAGCTTTCTTT.